The T cell receptor (beta chain) described here comes from a study of control samples from healthy donors and cancer patients. TCRdb keeps only in-frame clones here, not all; method: immunoSEQ multiplex PCR. The sample contains about 80,000 clones, 89% of which appear only once. The germline V gene encodes CDR1 SGHVS and CDR2 FQNEAQ. The CDR3 loop spans 15 amino acids. The V segment lost 5 bases and the J segment 5 bases; nucleotides outside the gene matches: 6. This chain connects TRBV7-8 to TRBJ1-6, with 7 bases identical to TRBD1. This sequence originates from a man aged 45 to 65 in good health. Material: blood. The CDR3 DNA sequence: TGTGCCAGCAGCCCTTCCGGGACAGATAATTCACCCCTCCACTTT. This translates into CASSPSGTDNSPLHF.